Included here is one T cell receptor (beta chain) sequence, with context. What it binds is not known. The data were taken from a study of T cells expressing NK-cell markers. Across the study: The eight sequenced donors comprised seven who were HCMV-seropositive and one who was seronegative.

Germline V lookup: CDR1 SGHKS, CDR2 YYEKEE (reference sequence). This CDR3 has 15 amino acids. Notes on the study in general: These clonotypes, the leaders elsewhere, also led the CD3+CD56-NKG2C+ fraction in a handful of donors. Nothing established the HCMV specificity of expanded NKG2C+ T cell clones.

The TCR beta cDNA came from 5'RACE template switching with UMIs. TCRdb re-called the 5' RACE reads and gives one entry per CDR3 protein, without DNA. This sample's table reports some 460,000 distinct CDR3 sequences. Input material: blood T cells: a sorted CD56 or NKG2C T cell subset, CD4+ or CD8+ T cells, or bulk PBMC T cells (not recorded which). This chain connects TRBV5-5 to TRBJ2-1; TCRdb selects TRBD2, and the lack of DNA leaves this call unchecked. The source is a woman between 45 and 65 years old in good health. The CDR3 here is CASSLSWGTYNEQFF.